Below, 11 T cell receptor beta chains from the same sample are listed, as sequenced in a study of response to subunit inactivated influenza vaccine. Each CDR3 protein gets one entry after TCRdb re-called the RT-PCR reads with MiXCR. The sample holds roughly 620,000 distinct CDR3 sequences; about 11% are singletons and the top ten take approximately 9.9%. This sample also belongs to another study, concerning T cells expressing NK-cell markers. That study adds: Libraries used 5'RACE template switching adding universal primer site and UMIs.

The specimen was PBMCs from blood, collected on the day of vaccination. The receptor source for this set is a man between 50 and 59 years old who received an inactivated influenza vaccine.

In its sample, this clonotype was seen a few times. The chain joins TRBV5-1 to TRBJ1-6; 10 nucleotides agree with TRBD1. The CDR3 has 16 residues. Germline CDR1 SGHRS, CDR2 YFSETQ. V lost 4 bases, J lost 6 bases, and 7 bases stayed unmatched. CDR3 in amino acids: CASSMTGGASNSPLHF. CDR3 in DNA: TGCGCCAGCAGCATGACAGGGGGCGCCTCTAATTCACCCCTCCACTTT.

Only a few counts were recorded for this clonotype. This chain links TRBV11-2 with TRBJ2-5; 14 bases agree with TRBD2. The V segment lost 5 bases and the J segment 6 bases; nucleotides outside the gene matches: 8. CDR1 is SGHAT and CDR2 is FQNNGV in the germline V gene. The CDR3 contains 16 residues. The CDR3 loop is CASSPGTSGGFKTQYF. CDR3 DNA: TGTGCCAGCAGCCCTGGGACTAGCGGGGGTTTTAAGACCCAGTACTTC.

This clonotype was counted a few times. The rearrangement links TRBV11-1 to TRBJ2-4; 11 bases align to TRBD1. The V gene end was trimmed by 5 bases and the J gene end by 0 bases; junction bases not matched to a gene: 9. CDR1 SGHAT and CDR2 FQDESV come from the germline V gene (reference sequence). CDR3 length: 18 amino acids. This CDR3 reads CASSIQDRGQLAKNIQYF. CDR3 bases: TGTGCCAGCAGCATCCAGGACAGGGGGCAACTAGCCAAAAACATTCAGTACTTC.

The CDR3 coding sequence is TGCAGTGCTAGAGAATGGGGTCGACTGGGGGAAAAACTGTTTTTT. Translated: CSAREWGRLGEKLFF. The chain is built from TRBV20-1 and TRBJ1-4, with D unclear. In germline, CDR1 is DFQATT, CDR2 SNEGSKA (reference sequence). This CDR3 is 15 amino acids long. V lost 0 bases and J 8 bases, leaving 16 bases between the germline ends.

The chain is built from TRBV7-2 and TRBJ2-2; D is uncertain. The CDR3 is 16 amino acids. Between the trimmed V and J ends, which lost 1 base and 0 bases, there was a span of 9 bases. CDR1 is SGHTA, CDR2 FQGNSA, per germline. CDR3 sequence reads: CASSLVGFANTGELFF. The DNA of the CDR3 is TGTGCCAGCAGCTTAGTTGGATTCGCGAACACCGGGGAGCTGTTTTTT.

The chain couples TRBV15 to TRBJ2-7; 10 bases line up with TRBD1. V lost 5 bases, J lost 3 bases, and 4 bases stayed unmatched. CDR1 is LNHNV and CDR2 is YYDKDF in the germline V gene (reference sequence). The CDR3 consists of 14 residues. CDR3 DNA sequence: TGTGCCACCAGCCCCAGGACAGGGGGCTACGAGCAGTACTTC. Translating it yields CATSPRTGGYEQYF.

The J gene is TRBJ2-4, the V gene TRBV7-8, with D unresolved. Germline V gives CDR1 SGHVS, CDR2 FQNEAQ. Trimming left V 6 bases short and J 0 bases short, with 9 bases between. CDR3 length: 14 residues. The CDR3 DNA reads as TGTGCCAGCAGTACAGCAGTAGCCAAAAACATTCAGTACTTC. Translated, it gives CASSTAVAKNIQYF.

CDR3 amino acids: CASSSTGGPSQETQYF. CDR3 DNA: TGTGCCAGCAGTTCTACAGGGGGCCCCTCTCAAGAGACCCAGTACTTC. The chain couples TRBV12-3 or TRBV12-4 to TRBJ2-5; TRBD1 aligns across 9 bases. The CDR3 is 16 amino acids. The V gene end was trimmed by 4 bases and the J gene end by 2 bases; junction bases not matched to a gene: 8.

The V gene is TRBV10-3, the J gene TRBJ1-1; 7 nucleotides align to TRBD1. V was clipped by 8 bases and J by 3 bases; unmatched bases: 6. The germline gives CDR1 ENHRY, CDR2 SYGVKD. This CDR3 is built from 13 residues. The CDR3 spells CAIATGTYTEAFF. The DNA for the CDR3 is TGTGCCATCGCGACAGGGACCTACACTGAAGCTTTCTTT.

The CDR3 DNA reads TGTGCCAGCAGTTTCCCCCTTACTAGCGGGGGGGCTTACGAGCAGTACTTC. It specifies CASSFPLTSGGAYEQYF. The V and J genes are TRBV28 and TRBJ2-7, with 13 bases identical to TRBD2. The CDR3 has 17 amino acids. The ends lost 3 bases at V and 4 bases at J; junction bases unmatched: 9. The germline CDR1 and CDR2 sequences are MDHEN and SYDVKM.

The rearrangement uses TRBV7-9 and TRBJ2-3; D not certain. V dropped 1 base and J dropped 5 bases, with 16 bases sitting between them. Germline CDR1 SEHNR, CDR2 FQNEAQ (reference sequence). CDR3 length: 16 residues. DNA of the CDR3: TGTGCCAGCAGCTTAGTTCCCTCAAGGTCACAAGATACGCAGTATTTT. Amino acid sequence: CASSLVPSRSQDTQYF.